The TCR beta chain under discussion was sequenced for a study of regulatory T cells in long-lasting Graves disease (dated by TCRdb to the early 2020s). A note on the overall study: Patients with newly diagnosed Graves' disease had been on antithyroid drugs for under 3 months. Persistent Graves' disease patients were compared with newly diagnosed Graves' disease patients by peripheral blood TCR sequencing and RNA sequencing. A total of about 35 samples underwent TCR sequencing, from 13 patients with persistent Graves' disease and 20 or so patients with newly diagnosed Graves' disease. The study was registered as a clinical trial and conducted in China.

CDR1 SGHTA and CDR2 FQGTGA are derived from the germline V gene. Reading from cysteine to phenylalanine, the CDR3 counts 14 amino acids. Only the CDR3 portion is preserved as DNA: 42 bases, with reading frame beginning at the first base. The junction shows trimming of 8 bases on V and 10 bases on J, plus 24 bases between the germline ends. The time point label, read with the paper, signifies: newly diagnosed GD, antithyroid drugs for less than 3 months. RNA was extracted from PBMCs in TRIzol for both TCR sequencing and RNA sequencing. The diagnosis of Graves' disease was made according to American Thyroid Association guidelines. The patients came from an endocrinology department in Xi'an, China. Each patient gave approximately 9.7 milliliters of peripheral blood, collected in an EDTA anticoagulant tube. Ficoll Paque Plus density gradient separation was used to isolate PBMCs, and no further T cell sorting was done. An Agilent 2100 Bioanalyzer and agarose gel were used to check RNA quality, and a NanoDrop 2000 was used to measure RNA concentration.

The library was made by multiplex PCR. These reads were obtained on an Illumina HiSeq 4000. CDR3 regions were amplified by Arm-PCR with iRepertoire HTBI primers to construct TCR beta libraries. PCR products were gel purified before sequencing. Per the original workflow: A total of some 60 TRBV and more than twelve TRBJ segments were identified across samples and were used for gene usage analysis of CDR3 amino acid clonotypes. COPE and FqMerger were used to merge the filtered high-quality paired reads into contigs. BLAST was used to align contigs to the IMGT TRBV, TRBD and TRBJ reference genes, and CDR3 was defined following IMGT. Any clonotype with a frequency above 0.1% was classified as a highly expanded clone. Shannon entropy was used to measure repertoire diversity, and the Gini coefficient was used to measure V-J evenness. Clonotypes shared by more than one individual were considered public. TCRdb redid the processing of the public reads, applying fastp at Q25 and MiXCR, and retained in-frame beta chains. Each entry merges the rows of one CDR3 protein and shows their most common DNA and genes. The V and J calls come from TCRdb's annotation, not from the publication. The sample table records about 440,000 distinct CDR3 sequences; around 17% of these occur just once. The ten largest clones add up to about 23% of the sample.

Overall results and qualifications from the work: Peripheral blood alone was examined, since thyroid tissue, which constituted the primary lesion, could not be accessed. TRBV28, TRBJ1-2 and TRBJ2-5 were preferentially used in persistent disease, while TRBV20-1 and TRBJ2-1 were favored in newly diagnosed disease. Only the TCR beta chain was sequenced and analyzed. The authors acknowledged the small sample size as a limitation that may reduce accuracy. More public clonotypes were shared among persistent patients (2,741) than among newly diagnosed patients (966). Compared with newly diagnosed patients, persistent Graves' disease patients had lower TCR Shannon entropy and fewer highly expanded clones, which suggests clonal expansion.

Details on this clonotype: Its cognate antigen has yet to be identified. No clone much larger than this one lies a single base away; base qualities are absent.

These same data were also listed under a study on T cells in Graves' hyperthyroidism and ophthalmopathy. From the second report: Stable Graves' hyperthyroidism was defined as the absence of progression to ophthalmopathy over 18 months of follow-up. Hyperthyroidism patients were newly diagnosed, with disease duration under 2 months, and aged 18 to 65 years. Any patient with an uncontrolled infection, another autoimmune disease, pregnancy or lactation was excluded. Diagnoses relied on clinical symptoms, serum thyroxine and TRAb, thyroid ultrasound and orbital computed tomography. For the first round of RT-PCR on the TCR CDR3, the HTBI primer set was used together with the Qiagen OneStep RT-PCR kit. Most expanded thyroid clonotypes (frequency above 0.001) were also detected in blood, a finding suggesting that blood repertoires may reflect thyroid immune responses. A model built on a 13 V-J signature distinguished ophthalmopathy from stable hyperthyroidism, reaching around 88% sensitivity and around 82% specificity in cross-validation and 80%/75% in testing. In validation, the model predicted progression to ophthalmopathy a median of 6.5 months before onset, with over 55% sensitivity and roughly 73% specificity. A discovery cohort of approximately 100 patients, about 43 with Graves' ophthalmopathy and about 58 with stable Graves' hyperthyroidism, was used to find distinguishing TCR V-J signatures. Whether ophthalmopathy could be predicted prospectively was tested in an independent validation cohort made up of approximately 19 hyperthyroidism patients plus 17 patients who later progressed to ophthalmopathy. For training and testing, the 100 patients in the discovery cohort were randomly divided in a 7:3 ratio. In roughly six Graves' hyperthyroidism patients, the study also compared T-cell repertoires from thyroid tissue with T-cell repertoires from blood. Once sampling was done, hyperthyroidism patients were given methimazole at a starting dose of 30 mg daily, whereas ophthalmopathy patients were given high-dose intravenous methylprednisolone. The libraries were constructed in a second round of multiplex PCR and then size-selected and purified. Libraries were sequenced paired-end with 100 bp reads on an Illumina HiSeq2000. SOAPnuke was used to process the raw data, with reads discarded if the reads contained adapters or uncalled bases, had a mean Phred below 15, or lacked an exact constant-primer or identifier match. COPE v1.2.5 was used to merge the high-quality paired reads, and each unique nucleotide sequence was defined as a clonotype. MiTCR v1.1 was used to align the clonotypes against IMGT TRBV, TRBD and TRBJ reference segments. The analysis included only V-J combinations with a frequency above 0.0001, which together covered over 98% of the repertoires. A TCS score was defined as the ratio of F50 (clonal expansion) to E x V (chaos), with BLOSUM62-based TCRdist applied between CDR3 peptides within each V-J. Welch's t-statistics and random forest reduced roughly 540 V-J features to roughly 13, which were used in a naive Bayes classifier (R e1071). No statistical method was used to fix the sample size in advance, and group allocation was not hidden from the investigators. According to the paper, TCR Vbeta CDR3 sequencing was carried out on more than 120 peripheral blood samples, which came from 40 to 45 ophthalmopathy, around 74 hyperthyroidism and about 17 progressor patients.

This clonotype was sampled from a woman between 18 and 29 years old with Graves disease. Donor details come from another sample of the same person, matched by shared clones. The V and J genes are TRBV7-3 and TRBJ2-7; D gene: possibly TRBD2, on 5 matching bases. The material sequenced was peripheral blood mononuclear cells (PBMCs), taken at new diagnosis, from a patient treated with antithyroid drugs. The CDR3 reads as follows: CASPSLIVLAIQYF. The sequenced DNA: TGTGCCAGCCCCTCCCTCATCGTGTTAGCGATACAGTACTTC.